The clone carrying this T cell receptor (beta chain) was seen only a few times. Its antigen remains unidentified. Donors were healthy Caucasian individuals from Russia aged roughly 6 to 90. Each sample used at least 7 million PBMCs. The second PCR ran roughly 6 to 11 cycles with a sample-barcoded 5' primer and J-beta primers. Via MiXCR, TCRdb re-called the 5' RACE reads, giving one row per CDR3 protein. Of about 670,000 distinct CDR3 sequences in the sample, approximately 40% are singletons; the top ten hold around 30%. These data belong to a study of blood T cells in healthy people across ages. Study-level findings and limits: A roughly linear fall in TCR beta diversity per million T cells was seen with increasing age.

This clonotype originated in a man aged 80 or over in good health. Sequenced sample: blood.

The CDR3 DNA reads as TGTGCCAGCAGCCTCGTGGGTTCTTGGTCTGAGACCCAGTACTTC. Protein: CASSLVGSWSETQYF. The gene calls are TRBV5-4 and TRBJ2-5, with no clear D. The CDR3 contains 15 residues. The germline V gene has CDR1 SGHNT and CDR2 YYREEE (reference sequence). Trimming stripped 4 bases from V and 5 bases from J, with 18 bases between. The complete variable domain, with remaining parts taken from reference TRBV5-4 and TRBJ2-5, reads ETGVTQSPTHLIKTRGQQVTLRCSSQSGHNTVSWYQQALGQGPQFIFQYYREEENGRGNFPPRFSGLQFPNYSSELNVNALELDDSALYLCASSLVGSWSETQYFGPGTRLLVL.